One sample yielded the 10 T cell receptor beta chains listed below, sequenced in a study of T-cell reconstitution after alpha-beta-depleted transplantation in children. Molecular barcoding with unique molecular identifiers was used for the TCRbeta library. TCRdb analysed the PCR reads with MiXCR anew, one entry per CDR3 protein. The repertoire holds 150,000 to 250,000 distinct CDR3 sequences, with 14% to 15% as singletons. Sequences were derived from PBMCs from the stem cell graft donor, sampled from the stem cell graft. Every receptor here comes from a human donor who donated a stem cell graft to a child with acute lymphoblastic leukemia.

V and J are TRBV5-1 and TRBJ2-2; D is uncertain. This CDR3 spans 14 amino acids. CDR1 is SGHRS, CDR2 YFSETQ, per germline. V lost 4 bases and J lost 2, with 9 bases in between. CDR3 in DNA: TGCGCCAGCAGCCGCGGAGATAACACCGGGGAGCTGTTTTTT. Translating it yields CASSRGDNTGELFF.

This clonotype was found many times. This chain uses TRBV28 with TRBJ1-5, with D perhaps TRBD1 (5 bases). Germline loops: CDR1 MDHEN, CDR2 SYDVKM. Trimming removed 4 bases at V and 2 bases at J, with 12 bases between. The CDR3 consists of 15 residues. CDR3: CASSSPGNGNQPQHF. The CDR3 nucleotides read TGTGCCAGCAGTTCCCCAGGGAATGGCAATCAGCCCCAGCATTTT.

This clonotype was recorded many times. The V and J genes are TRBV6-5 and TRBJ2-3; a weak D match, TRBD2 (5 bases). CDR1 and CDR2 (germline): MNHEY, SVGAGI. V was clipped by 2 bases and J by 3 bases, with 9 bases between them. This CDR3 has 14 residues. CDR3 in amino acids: CASSYGRGTDTQYF. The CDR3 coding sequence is TGTGCCAGCAGTTACGGCCGAGGGACAGATACGCAGTATTTT.

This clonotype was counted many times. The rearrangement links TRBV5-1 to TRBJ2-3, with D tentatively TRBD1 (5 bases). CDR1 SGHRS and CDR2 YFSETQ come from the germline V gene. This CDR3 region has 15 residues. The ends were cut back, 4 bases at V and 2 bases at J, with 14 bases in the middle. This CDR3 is CASSNGAGPTDTQYF. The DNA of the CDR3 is TGCGCCAGCAGCAATGGGGCAGGACCCACAGATACGCAGTATTTT.

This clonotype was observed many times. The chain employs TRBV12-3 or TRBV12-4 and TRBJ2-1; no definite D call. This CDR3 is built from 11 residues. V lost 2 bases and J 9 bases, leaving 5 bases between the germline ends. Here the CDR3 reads CASSLQSEQFF. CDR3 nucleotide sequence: TGTGCCAGCAGTTTACAGAGTGAGCAGTTCTTC.

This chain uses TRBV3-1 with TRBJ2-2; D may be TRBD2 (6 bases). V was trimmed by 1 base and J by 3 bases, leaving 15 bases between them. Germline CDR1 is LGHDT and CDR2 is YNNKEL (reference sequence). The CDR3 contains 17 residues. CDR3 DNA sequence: TGTGCCAGCAGCCAAGCTTCGGGAGACCTGCACACCGGGGAGCTGTTTTTT. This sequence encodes CASSQASGDLHTGELFF.

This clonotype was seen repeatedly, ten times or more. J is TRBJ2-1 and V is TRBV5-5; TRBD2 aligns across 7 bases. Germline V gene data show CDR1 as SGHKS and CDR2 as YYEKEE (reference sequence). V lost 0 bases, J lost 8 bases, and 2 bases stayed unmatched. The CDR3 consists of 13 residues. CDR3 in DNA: TGTGCCAGCAGCTTGGGGGGAGGGGATGAGCAGTTCTTC. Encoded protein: CASSLGGGDEQFF.

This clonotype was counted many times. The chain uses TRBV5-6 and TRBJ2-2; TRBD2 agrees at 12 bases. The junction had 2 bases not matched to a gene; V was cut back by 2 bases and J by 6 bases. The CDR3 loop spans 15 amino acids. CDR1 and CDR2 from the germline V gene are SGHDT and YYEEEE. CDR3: CASSLLAGGPGELFF. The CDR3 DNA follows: TGTGCCAGCAGCTTACTAGCGGGGGGTCCCGGGGAGCTGTTTTTT.

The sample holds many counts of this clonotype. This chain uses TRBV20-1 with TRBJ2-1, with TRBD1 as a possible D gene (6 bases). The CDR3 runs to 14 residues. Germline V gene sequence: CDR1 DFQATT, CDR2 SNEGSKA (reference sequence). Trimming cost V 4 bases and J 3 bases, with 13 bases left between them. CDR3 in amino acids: CSATSDSFYNEQFF. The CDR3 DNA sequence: TGCAGTGCTACGTCGGACAGCTTCTACAATGAGCAGTTCTTC.

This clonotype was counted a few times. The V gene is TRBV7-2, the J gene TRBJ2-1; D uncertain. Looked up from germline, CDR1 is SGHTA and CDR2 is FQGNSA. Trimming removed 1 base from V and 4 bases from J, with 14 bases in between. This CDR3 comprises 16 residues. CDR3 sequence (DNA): TGTGCCAGCAGCTTAGTTTCGGGTGGCTTTTACAATGAGCAGTTCTTC. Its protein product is CASSLVSGGFYNEQFF.